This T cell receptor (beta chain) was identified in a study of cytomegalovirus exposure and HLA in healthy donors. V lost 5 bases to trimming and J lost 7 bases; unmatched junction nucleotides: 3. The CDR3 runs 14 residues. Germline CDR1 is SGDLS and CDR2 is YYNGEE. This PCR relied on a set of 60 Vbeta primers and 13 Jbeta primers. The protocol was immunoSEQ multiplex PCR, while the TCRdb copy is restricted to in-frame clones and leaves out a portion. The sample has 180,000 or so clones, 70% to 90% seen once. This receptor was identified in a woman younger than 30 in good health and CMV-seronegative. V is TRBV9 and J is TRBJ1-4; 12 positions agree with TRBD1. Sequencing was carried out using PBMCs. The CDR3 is CASRGQGATEKLFF. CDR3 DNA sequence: TGTGCCAGCAGGGGACAGGGGGCAACTGAAAAACTGTTTTTT.